This entry is about one T cell receptor (beta chain). What it binds is unknown. The CDR3 has 13 amino acids. V was trimmed by 1 base and J by 3 bases, leaving 6 bases between them. Germline-derived CDR1 and CDR2 are SGHAT and FQNNGV. Clones were sequenced by immunoSEQ multiplex PCR, and TCRdb holds only the in-frame ones, with some missing. The repertoire consists of 200,000 or so clones, with 94% occurring once and the leading ten covering 9.2%. This sample is drawn from a study of T cell responses to AZD1222 COVID-19 vaccine. Turning to the study itself: Combined were second doses at about 4 or about 12 weeks.

Overall study results and limits: Two doses of AZD1222 preceded a rise in Spike-specific TCR breadth and depth. Mapped onto spike, vaccine-associated CD4 TCRs spanned it and were dominant at 160-218 and 743-854. At baseline, seropositivity was found in only six AZD1222 recipients.

The source of this sequence is an adult in good health. The sample was peripheral blood, taken on day 0 of AZD1222 vaccination. This rearrangement joins TRBV11-2 to TRBJ2-5; D unclear. The CDR3 region has the DNA TGTGCCAGCAGCTTAGTTTCCGAAGAGACCCAGTACTTC. Residues: CASSLVSEETQYF.